This T cell receptor (beta chain) stems from a study of blood T cells in healthy people across ages. A note on this clonotype: Germline and junction disagree at one end, which may indicate a read error.

The CDR3 spans 12 residues. Combining a sample-barcoded 5' primer with a J-beta primer mix, a second PCR ran for roughly 7 to 12 cycles. TCRdb independently ran MiXCR on the 5' RACE reads; one entry per CDR3 protein. The sample comprises roughly 1,300,000 distinct CDR3 sequences, approximately 59% of which are singletons, and approximately 7% rests with the top ten. This sequence originates from a man aged 18 to 35 in good health. This chain uses TRBV12-3 or TRBV12-4 with TRBJ2-7; D unresolved. The sequenced material came from blood. Here the CDR3 reads CASSFRAYEQCF. The CDR3 nucleotides read TGCGCCAGCAGTTTTCGTGCCTACGAGCAGTGCTTC.